One and the same sample provided the 5 T cell receptor beta chains below, sequenced in a study of blood T cell repertoires in COVID-19. The data were produced by immunoSEQ multiplex PCR, yet TCRdb's version contains in-frame clones alone and is incomplete. The sample has 310,000 or so clones, approximately 90% seen once; the top ten hold 2.2%. The source material was peripheral blood. These receptors originate from a woman aged 25 to 39 with COVID-19, enrolled during active disease.

V is TRBV21-1 and J is TRBJ2-3; the table's TRBD2 call for D was not verified on the DNA. TRBV21-1 is annotated as a pseudogene. The CDR3 runs to 17 residues. This CDR3 is CASRRVGAGGSTDTQYF. The CDR3 nucleotides are TGTGCCAGCAGAAGGGTAGGGGCGGGAGGTAGCACAGATACGCAGTATTTT.

DNA of the CDR3: TGCGCCAGCAGCCAGAGGACAGGGGGCAGGAATTCACCCCTCCACTTT. This codes for CASSQRTGGRNSPLHF. This chain uses TRBV4-1 with TRBJ1-6, with 11 bases lining up with TRBD1. This CDR3 contains 16 residues. With V trimmed by 3 bases and J by 7 bases, 5 bases remained unmatched. CDR1 MGHRA and CDR2 YSYEKL come from the germline V gene.

Details on this clone: The junction departs from germline at one end; a sequencing error may be responsible. V and J are TRBV18 and TRBJ2-1, with 8 nucleotides matching TRBD1. The CDR3 is made up of 14 amino acids. Germline CDR1 KGHSH, CDR2 LQKENI. The CDR3 DNA sequence: TGTGCCAGCTCCCCACAGGGGGCCTACAATGAGCAGTTCTTC. The encoded protein is CASSPQGAYNEQFF. Using reference TRBV18 and TRBJ2-1 for the parts outside the CDR3, the full variable domain is NAGVMQNPRHLVRRRGQEARLRCSPMKGHSHVYWYRQLPEEGLKFMVYLQKENIIDESGMPKERFSAEFPKEGPSILRIQQVVRGDSAAYFCASSPQGAYNEQFFGPGTRLTVL.

This clone appeared a single time. This chain joins TRBV5-6 and TRBJ1-2; D call uncertain. Germline loops: CDR1 SGHDT, CDR2 YYEEEE. The CDR3 has 15 residues. V was clipped by 4 bases and J by 0 bases, with 13 bases between them. The CDR3 region is CASSLPGAANYGYTF. The CDR3 nucleotides are TGTGCCAGCAGCCTCCCGGGAGCAGCTAACTATGGCTACACCTTC.

This clone was detected once. The CDR3 DNA follows: TGTGCCAGCAGCTTAGGGGACAGGGGGTACAATGAGCAGTTCTTC. Translation gives CASSLGDRGYNEQFF. This chain connects TRBV7-9 to TRBJ2-1; 11 bases map to TRBD1. In germline, CDR1 is SEHNR, CDR2 FQNEAQ (reference sequence). After removal of 1 base from V and 4 bases from J, the junction contained 0 bases not matched to a gene. There are 15 residues in the CDR3.